This entry concerns a single TCR beta chain. Its matching antigen is unknown. A read error may produce the germline difference seen at one junction end. The sample is drawn from a study of CD8+CD57+ T cells in acquired aplastic anemia. Study-wide context: The mean DNA yield obtained from sorted CD4+ and CD8+ cells came to roughly 3.4 ug. CD4+ reads averaged roughly 10 million in healthy donors. Study outcomes and limitations: The study found no significant CD8+ Simpson's diversity difference between patients and controls.

Genomic DNA served as template for TCR beta VDJ and CDR3 profiling. TCRdb re-called the reads through MiXCR, storing one row per CDR3 protein. Of some 42,000 distinct CDR3 sequences in the sample, approximately 67% were seen once. Germline-derived CDR1 and CDR2 are LGHNA and YSLEER. This CDR3 comprises 15 residues. The TCR originated in a human donor in good health, serving as a control. Sequences were obtained from sorted CD4+, CD8+, or CD8+CD57+ T cells (not recorded which) from PBMCs. The V and J genes are TRBV4-3 and TRBJ1-1; D is unresolved. The CDR3 is CASGQVSSAQTEAFF. The CDR3 nucleotides are TGCGCCAGCGGCCAAGTCTCATCGGCCCAGACTGAAGCTTTCTTT.